Below are 13 T cell receptor beta chains sequenced from a single sample in a study of siplizumab effects on memory and regulatory T cells. The repertoire was sequenced with immunoSEQ multiplex PCR; TCRdb's copy has only in-frame clones and lacks some. The sample yields some 65,000 clones, 80% to 90% seen once. Sequencing was performed on Tregs sorted from blood. These receptor sequences come from a human donor in good health.

Comments on this clone: Mismatch with germline at one junction end may stem from a read error. V usage is TRBV7-7 and J usage is TRBJ2-1; D tentatively reads TRBD1 or TRBD2 (5 bases each). The CDR3 length is 14 residues. Germline CDR1 and CDR2: SSHAT and FNYEAQ (reference sequence). The DNA of the CDR3 is TGTGCTAGCAGCTTAGAGGGACCGTACAATGAGCAGTTCTTC. Translation gives CASSLEGPYNEQFF. The full variable domain, in which reference TRBV7-7 and TRBJ2-1 provide the parts outside the CDR3, is GAGVSQSPRYKVTKRGQDVTLRCDPISSHATLYWYQQALGQGPEFLTYFNYEAQPDKSGLPSDRFSAERPEGSISTLTIQRTEQRDSAMYRCASSLEGPYNEQFFGPGTRLTVL.

The V and J genes are TRBV19 and TRBJ1-2; D unclear. Germline values: CDR1 LNHDA, CDR2 SQIVND (reference sequence). The CDR3 loop spans 16 amino acids. Trimming pared 4 bases from V and 4 bases from J, leaving 19 bases between. The chain's CDR3 is CASSTGWRAGGYGYTF. CDR3 nucleotides: TGTGCCAGTAGTACGGGGTGGCGGGCGGGCGGCTATGGCTACACCTTC.

The gene calls are TRBV21-1 and TRBJ2-1; TRBD1, the D gene given by the table, was not confirmed from the DNA. TRBV21-1 is a known pseudogene. The CDR3 is 16 residues long. This CDR3 is CASSNDPGTVYNEQFF. As DNA, the CDR3 is TGTGCCAGCAGCAACGACCCCGGGACAGTCTACAATGAGCAGTTCTTC.

The chain uses TRBV5-6 and TRBJ1-1; D is unclear. This CDR3 is built from 11 residues. The V gene's germline CDR1 is SGHDT and CDR2 YYEEEE. Trimming took 0 bases from V and 8 from J, leaving 5 bases between them. The CDR3: CASSLGTEAFF. The DNA for the CDR3 is TGTGCCAGCAGCTTGGGCACCGAAGCTTTCTTT.

The chain combines TRBV7-2 with TRBJ2-5; D is unclear. The CDR3 is 13 residues long. From germline, CDR1 is SGHTA and CDR2 FQGNSA. The V gene lost 6 bases and the J gene lost 4 bases, with 12 bases spanning the gap. The CDR3 protein is CASSRSPPETQYF. The CDR3 DNA is TGTGCCAGCAGTCGATCACCCCCAGAGACCCAGTACTTC.

As concerns this clone: The sample contains more than one DNA sequence encoding this CDR3. The chain uses TRBV19 and TRBJ2-1; possibly TRBD1 for D (5 bases). This CDR3 comprises 12 residues. Looked up from germline, CDR1 is LNHDA and CDR2 is SQIVND (reference sequence). V was clipped by 2 bases and J by 6 bases, with 5 bases between them. CDR3 bases: TGTGCCAGTAGTATAAGGGGCAATGAGCAGTTCTTC. The encoded protein is CASSIRGNEQFF.

The V call is TRBV18, the J call TRBJ2-3, with 11 bases lining up with TRBD2. The germline V gene encodes CDR1 KGHSH and CDR2 LQKENI. V lost 5 bases to trimming and J lost 11 bases; unmatched junction nucleotides: 6. The CDR3 runs to 13 residues. The CDR3 DNA sequence: TGTGCCAGCTCAGCGACGACTAGCGGGATGCAGTATTTT. As protein: CASSATTSGMQYF.

This clone was counted a single time. V usage is TRBV19 and J usage is TRBJ1-5, with 9 nucleotides matching TRBD1. The ends lost 7 bases at V and 2 bases at J; junction bases unmatched: 9. Germline lookup yields CDR1 LNHDA and CDR2 SQIVND (reference sequence). The CDR3 is 16 residues long. In DNA form, the CDR3 reads TGTGCCAGTACCCTACTCCGGGACAGGGGCAATCAGCCCCAGCATTTT. It translates to CASTLLRDRGNQPQHF. The variable domain in full, completed from reference TRBV19 and TRBJ1-5, reads DGGITQSPKYLFRKEGQNVTLSCEQNLNHDAMYWYRQDPGQGLRLIYYSQIVNDFQKGDIAEGYSVSREKKESFPLTVTSAQKNPTAFYLCASTLLRDRGNQPQHFGDGTRLSIL.

This sequence joins TRBV6-1 and TRBJ2-6; no firm D call. Germline V gene sequence: CDR1 MNHNS, CDR2 SASEGT. This CDR3 has 15 residues. The germline V and J ends were trimmed by 4 bases and 0 bases, with 7 bases remaining between them. The CDR3 is CASSVGISGANVLTF. As DNA, the CDR3 is TGTGCCAGCAGTGTGGGTATCTCTGGGGCCAACGTCCTGACTTTC.

The J gene is TRBJ1-5, the V gene TRBV7-9; 9 bases are shared with TRBD1. The length of the CDR3 is 15 residues. CDR1 is SEHNR, CDR2 FQNEAQ, per germline (reference sequence). V was clipped by 5 bases and J by 0 bases; unmatched bases: 2. The CDR3 region is CASSGQGISNQPQHF. The DNA for the CDR3 is TGTGCCAGCAGCGGACAGGGGATTAGCAATCAGCCCCAGCATTTT.

The rearrangement joins TRBV15 to TRBJ2-1, with a weak D call TRBD2 (7 bases). The V gene's germline CDR1 is LNHNV and CDR2 YYDKDF (reference sequence). V was trimmed by 3 bases and J by 3 bases, leaving 12 bases between them. The CDR3 extends over 15 amino acids. The CDR3 nucleotides are TGTGCCACCAGCAGTCCAAGGGGGGGCTACAATGAGCAGTTCTTC. As protein: CATSSPRGGYNEQFF.

This clone was detected a few times. The rearrangement links TRBV6-1 to TRBJ2-2; either TRBD1 or TRBD2 may fit D (5 bases each). This CDR3 has 17 residues. Germline CDR1 and CDR2: MNHNS and SASEGT. The V gene lost 2 bases and the J gene lost 4 bases, with 17 bases spanning the gap. CDR3 bases: TGTGCCAGCAGTGAACAAGTCCGGGGCCGGGTCACCGGGGAGCTGTTTTTT. Amino acid sequence: CASSEQVRGRVTGELFF.

The V call is TRBV7-8, the J call TRBJ2-7; D is perhaps TRBD2 (7 bases). Trimming stripped 5 bases from V and 0 bases from J, with 14 bases between. This CDR3 has 15 amino acids. CDR1 is SGHVS, CDR2 FQNEAQ, per germline. This CDR3 reads CASSRGATSSYEQYF. CDR3 DNA: TGTGCCAGCAGCCGGGGGGCGACGAGCTCCTACGAGCAGTACTTC.